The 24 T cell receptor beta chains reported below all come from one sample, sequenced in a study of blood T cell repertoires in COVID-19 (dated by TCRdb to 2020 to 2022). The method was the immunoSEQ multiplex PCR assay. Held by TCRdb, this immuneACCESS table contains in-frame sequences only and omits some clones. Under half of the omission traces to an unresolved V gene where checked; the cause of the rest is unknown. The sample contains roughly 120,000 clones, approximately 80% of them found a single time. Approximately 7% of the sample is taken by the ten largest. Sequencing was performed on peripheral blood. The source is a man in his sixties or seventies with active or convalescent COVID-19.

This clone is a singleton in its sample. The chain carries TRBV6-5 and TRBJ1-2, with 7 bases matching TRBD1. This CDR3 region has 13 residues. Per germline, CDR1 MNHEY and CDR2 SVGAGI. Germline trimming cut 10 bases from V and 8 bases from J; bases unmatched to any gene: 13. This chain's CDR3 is CATSNRGPRGYTF. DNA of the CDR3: TGTGCCACCTCGAACAGGGGTCCCAGGGGCTACACCTTC.

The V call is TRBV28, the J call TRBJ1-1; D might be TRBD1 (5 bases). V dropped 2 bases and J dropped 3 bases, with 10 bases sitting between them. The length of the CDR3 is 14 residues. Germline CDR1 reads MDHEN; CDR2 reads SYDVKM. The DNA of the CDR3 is TGTGCCAGCAGTTTACCCCCGGGGGACACTGAAGCTTTCTTT. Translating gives CASSLPPGDTEAFF.

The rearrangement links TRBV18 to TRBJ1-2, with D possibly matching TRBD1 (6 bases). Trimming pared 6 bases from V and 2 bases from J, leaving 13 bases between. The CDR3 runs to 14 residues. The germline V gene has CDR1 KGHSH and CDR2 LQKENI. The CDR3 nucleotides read TGTGCCAGCTCGCAAAGAGGACAGAACTATGGCTACACCTTC. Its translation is CASSQRGQNYGYTF.

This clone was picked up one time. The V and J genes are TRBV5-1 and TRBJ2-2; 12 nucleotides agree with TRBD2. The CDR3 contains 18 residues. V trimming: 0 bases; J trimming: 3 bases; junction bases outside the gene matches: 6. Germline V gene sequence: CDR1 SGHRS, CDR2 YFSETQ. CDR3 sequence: CASSLGLAGGPDTGELFF. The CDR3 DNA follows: TGCGCCAGCAGCTTGGGGCTAGCGGGAGGGCCCGACACCGGGGAGCTGTTTTTT.

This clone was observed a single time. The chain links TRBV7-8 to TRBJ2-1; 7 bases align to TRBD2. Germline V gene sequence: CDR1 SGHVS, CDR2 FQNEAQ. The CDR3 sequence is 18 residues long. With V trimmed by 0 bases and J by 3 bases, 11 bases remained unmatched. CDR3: CASSLAGGGSGFYNEQFF. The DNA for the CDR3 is TGTGCCAGCAGCTTAGCGGGCGGCGGGAGTGGTTTCTACAATGAGCAGTTCTTC. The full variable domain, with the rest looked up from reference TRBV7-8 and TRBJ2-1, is GAGVSQSPRYKVAKRGQDVALRCDPISGHVSLFWYQQALGQGPEFLTYFQNEAQLDKSGLPSDRFFAERPEGSVSTLKIQRTQQEDSAVYLCASSLAGGGSGFYNEQFFGPGTRLTVL.

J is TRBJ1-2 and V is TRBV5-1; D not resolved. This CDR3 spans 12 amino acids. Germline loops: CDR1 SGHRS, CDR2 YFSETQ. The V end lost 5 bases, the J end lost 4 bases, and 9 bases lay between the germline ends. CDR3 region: CASREGTYGYTF. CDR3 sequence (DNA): TGCGCCAGCAGGGAGGGTACCTATGGCTACACCTTC.

For the CDR3, the DNA is TGTGCCAGCACCTGGGGGGAGGGTTACGAGCAGTACTTC. It encodes CASTWGEGYEQYF. This rearrangement joins TRBV5-6 to TRBJ2-7, with TRBD2 matching over 7 bases. The CDR3 contains 13 residues. The V and J ends lost 6 bases and 4 bases, in that order; junction bases with no gene match: 7. CDR1 SGHDT and CDR2 YYEEEE come from the germline V gene.

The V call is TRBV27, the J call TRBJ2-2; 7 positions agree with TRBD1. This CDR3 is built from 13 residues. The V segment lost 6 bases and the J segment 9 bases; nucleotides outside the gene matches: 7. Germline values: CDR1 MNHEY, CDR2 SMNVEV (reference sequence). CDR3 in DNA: TGTGCCAGCAGCCTCGACAGGGTCCGGGAGCTGTTTTTT. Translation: CASSLDRVRELFF.

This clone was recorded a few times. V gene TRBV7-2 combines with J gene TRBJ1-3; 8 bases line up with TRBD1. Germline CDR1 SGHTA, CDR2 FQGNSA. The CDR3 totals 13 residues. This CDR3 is CATRGLVGNTIYF. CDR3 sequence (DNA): TGTGCTACCAGGGGGCTTGTTGGAAACACCATATATTTT.

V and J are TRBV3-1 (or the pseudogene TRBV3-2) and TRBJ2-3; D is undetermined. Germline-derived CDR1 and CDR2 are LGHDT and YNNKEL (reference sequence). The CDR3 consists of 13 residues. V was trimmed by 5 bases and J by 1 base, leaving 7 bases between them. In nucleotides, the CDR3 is TGTGCCAGCAGCAGAGTCGGCACAGATACGCAGTATTTT. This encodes CASSRVGTDTQYF.

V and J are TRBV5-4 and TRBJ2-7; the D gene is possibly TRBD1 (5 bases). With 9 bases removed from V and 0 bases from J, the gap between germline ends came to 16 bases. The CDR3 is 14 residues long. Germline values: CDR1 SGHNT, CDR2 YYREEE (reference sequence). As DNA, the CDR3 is TGTGCCACCCTTAGACAGCCGAGCTCCTACGAGCAGTACTTC. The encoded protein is CATLRQPSSYEQYF.

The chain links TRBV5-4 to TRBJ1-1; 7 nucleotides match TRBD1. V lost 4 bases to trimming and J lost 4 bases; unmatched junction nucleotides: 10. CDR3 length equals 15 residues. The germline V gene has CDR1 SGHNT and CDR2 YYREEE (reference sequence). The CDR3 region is CASSPGTDYLTEAFF. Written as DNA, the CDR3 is TGTGCCAGCAGCCCCGGGACAGACTATCTCACTGAAGCTTTCTTT.

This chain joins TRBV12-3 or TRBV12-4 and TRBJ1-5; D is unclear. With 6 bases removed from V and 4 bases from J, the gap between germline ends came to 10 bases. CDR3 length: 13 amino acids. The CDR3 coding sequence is TGTGCCAGCAGAACGGAGAGGAATCAGCCCCAGCATTTT. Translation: CASRTERNQPQHF.

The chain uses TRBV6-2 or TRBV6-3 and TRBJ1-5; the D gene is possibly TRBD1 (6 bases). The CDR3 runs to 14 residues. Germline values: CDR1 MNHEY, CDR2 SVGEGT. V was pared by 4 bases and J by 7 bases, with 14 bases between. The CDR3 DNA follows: TGTGCCAGCAGTTTAACAGGGAAAGGGCAGCCCCAGCATTTT. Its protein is CASSLTGKGQPQHF.

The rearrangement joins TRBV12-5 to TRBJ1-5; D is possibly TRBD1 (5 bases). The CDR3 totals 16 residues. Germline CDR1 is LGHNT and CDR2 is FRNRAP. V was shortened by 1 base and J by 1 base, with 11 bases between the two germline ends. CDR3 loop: CASGLGGVGSNQPQHF. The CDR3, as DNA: TGTGCTAGTGGTTTGGGGGGGGTAGGGAGCAATCAGCCCCAGCATTTT.

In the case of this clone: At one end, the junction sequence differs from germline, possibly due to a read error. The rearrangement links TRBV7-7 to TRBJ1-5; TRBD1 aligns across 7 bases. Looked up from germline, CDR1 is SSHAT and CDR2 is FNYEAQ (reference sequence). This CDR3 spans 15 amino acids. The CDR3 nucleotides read TGTGCTAGCAGCCTATACAGGGGTGGCAATCAGCCCCAGCATTTT. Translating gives CASSLYRGGNQPQHF.

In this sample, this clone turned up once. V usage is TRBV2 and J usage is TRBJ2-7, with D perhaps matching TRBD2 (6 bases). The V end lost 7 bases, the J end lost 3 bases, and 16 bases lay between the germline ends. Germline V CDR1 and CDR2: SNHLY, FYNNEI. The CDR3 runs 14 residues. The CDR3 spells CASTFGTDSYEQYF. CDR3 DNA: TGTGCCAGCACTTTCGGGACTGATAGCTACGAGCAGTACTTC.

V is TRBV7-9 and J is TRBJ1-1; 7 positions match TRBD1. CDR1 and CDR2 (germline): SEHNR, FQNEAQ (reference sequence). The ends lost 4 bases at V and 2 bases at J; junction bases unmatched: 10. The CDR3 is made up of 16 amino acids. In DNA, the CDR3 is TGTGCCAGCAGCTCCATCTGGGCAGGGGGTAACACTGAAGCTTTCTTT. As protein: CASSSIWAGGNTEAFF.

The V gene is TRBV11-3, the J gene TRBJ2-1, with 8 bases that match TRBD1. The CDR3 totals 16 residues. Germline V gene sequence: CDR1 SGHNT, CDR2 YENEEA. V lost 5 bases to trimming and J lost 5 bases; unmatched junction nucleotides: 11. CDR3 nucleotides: TGTGCCAGCAGCCCTCGGGACAGGACTACCAACAATGAGCAGTTCTTC. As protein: CASSPRDRTTNNEQFF.

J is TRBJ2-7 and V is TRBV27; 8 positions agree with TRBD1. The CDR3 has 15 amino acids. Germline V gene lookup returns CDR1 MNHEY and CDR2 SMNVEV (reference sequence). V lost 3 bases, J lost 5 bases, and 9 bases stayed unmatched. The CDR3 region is CASSLDRETVDEQYF. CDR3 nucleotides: TGTGCCAGCAGTTTGGACAGGGAAACCGTCGACGAGCAGTACTTC.

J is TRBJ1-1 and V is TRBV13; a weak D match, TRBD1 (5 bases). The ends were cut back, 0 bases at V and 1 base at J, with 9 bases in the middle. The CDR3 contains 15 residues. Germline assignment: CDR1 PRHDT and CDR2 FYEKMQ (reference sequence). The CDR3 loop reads CASSLGQGQNTEAFF. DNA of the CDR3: TGTGCCAGCAGCTTAGGCCAGGGCCAGAACACTGAAGCTTTCTTT. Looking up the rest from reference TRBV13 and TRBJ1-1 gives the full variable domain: AAGVIQSPRHLIKEKRETATLKCYPIPRHDTVYWYQQGPGQDPQFLISFYEKMQSDKGSIPDRFSAQQFSDYHSELNMSSLELGDSALYFCASSLGQGQNTEAFFGQGTRLTVV.

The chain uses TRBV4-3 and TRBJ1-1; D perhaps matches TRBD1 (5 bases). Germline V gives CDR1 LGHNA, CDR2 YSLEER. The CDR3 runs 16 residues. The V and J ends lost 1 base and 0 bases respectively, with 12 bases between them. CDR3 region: CASSQGSGNMNTEAFF. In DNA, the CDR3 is TGCGCCAGCAGCCAAGGGTCAGGGAACATGAACACTGAAGCTTTCTTT.

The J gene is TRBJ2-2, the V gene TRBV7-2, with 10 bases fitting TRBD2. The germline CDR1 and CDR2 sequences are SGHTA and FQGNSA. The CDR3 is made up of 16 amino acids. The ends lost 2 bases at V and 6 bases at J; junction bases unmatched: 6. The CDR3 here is CASSLRLAGESGELFF. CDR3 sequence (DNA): TGTGCCAGCAGCTTAAGGCTAGCGGGAGAGTCCGGGGAGCTGTTTTTT.

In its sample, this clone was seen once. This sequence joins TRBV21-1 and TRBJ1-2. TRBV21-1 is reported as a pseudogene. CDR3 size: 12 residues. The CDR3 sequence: CASSPSSEGYTF. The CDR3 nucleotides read TGTGCCAGCAGCCCCTCATCGGAGGGCTACACCTTC.